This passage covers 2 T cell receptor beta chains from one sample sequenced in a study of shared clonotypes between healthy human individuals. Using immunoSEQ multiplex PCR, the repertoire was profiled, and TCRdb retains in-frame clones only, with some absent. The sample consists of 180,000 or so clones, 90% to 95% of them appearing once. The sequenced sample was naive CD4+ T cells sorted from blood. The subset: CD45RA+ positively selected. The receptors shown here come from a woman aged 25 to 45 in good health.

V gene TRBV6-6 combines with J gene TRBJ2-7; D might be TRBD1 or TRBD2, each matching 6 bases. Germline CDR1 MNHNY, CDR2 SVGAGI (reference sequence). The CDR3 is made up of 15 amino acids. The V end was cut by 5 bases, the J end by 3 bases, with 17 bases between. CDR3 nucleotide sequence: TGTGCCAGCAGTGCGTACCCCGGGGGCAACTACGAGCAGTACTTC. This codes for CASSAYPGGNYEQYF.

The CDR3 DNA reads TGTGCCAGCAGCAAAGACTTCCTTTCCTACGAGCAGTACTTC. It yields the protein CASSKDFLSYEQYF. V is TRBV21-1 and J is TRBJ2-5; no check of the table's D call, TRBD2, against the DNA was made. Matching the DNA end better, TRBJ2-7 makes the J call doubtful. TRBV21-1 is deemed a pseudogene. The CDR3 consists of 14 residues.